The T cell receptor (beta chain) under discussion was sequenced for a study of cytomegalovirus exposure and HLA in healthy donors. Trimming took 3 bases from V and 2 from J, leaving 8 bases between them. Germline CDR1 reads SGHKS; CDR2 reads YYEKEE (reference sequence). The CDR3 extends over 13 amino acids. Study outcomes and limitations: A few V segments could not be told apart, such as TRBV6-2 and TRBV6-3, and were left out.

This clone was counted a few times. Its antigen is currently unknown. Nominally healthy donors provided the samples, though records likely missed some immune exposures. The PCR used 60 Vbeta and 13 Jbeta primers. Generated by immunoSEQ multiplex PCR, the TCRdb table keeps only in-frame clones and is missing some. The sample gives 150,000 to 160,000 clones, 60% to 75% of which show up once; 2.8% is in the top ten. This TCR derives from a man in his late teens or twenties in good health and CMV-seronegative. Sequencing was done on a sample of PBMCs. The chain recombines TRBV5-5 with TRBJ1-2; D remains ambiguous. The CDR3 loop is CASSSQKNYGYTF. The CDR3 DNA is TGTGCCAGCAGCTCCCAAAAAAACTATGGCTACACCTTC.